Each of the 22 T cell receptor beta chains below was sequenced from the same sample in a study of blood T cells in healthy people across ages. PCR was performed a second time for about 7 to 12 cycles using a sample-barcoded 5' primer and a J-beta primer mix. TCRdb reanalysed the 5' RACE reads using MiXCR and keeps one entry per CDR3 protein. The table has about 1.5 million distinct CDR3 sequences, approximately 43% seen once. Specimen: blood. These receptors were taken from a woman between 18 and 30 years old in good health.

The rearrangement links TRBV20-1 to TRBJ2-1; D remains unclear. The CDR3 runs 8 residues. The germline gives CDR1 DFQATT, CDR2 SNEGSKA (reference sequence). V lost 3 bases and J lost 14, with 5 bases in between. The DNA for the CDR3 is TGCAGTGCTAGTAGGGAGTTCTTC. It codes for CSASREFF.

The chain carries TRBV2 and TRBJ1-1; 8 positions agree with TRBD1. Germline trimming cut 7 bases from V and 1 base from J; bases unmatched to any gene: 5. The CDR3 is 14 amino acids. The germline gives CDR1 SNHLY, CDR2 FYNNEI. The CDR3 DNA follows: TGTGCCAGCATTCCCGGGACAGGGAACACTGAAGCTTTCTTT. The encoded protein is CASIPGTGNTEAFF. Drawing the rest from reference TRBV2 and TRBJ1-1, the complete variable domain is EPEVTQTPSHQVTQMGQEVILRCVPISNHLYFYWYRQILGQKVEFLVSFYNNEISEKSEIFDDQFSVERPDGSNFTLKIRSTKLEDSAMYFCASIPGTGNTEAFFGQGTRLTVV.

To note about this clonotype: One end of the junction fails to match germline, which may point to a read error. The V and J genes are TRBV27 and TRBJ2-1, with TRBD2 matching over 8 bases. This CDR3 spans 15 amino acids. Looked up from germline, CDR1 is MNHEY and CDR2 is SMNVEV (reference sequence). The CDR3 protein is CASRKSGGSYDEQFF. The DNA for the CDR3 is TGTGCCAGCCGAAAGAGCGGGGGCTCCTACGATGAGCAGTTCTTC.

J is TRBJ2-6 and V is TRBV4-3; D remains unclear. This CDR3 region has 15 residues. Trimming took off 1 base at V and 0 bases at J, with 4 bases between the two ends. Germline assignment: CDR1 LGHNA and CDR2 YSLEER. CDR3 in amino acids: CASSQANSGANVLTF. CDR3 nucleotides: TGCGCCAGCAGCCAAGCCAACTCTGGGGCCAACGTCCTGACTTTC.

This sequence joins TRBV20-1 and TRBJ2-1, with 8 nucleotides matching TRBD2. The J call may be incorrect, as the DNA end agrees better with TRBJ2-7. Germline V gene data show CDR1 as DFQATT and CDR2 as SNEGSKA (reference sequence). CDR3 length equals 14 residues. For the CDR3, the DNA is TGCAGTGCTAGAGACCGTAGCGGGATGGGTGAGCAGTACTTC. Amino acids: CSARDRSGMGEQYF.

This sequence joins TRBV7-2 and TRBJ1-5; possible D gene TRBD1, 6 bases. The germline CDR1 and CDR2 sequences are SGHTA and FQGNSA. The CDR3 runs 15 residues. Trimming left V 4 bases short and J 6 bases short, with 16 bases between. In DNA form, the CDR3 reads TGTGCCAGCAGCTCCGAGGGGGGGCGCGGTCAGCCCCAGCATTTT. Amino acids: CASSSEGGRGQPQHF.

The chain is built from TRBV4-3 and TRBJ2-5, with TRBD2 matching 9 bases. V shed 4 bases and J 11 bases; nucleotides not matched to a gene: 29. The CDR3 has 20 residues. Per germline, CDR1 LGHNA and CDR2 YSLEER. CDR3 sequence reads: CASSPDWTGVGTSSGVEQYF. Here the CDR3 DNA reads TGCGCCAGCAGCCCAGACTGGACAGGAGTCGGGACTAGCTCAGGGGTGGAGCAGTACTTC.

This clonotype was seen only a few times. The CDR3 loop reads CASSLLPLGEQYF. CDR3 nucleotides: TGTGCCAGCAGCTTATTGCCTCTGGGCGAGCAGTACTTC. The J gene is TRBJ2-7, the V gene TRBV7-2; D gene ambiguous. There are 13 residues in the CDR3. From germline, CDR1 is SGHTA and CDR2 FQGNSA. V was clipped by 2 bases and J by 6 bases, with 11 bases between them.

The chain joins TRBV7-9 to TRBJ2-6; TRBD1 matches at 7 bases. The germline V gene has CDR1 SEHNR and CDR2 FQNEAQ (reference sequence). CDR3 size: 17 residues. J gave up 0 bases and V 5 bases, and 7 bases lay outside the gene matches. In DNA form, the CDR3 reads TGTGCCAGCAGCCCGGGACAGTTCTTCTCTGGGGCCAACGTCCTGACTTTC. Protein sequence: CASSPGQFFSGANVLTF.

The rearrangement links TRBV11-1 to TRBJ2-1, with D maybe TRBD1 (5 bases). This CDR3 spans 13 amino acids. The V gene's germline CDR1 is SGHAT and CDR2 FQDESV (reference sequence). V gave up 2 bases and J gave up 10 bases, with 12 bases separating them. The CDR3 loop is CASSLYGAGEQFF. CDR3 coding DNA: TGTGCCAGCAGCTTATATGGGGCAGGGGAGCAGTTCTTC.

The chain employs TRBV11-2 and TRBJ2-3; tentative D call: TRBD1 (6 bases). The CDR3 sequence is 17 residues long. Germline V gene lookup returns CDR1 SGHAT and CDR2 FQNNGV. V lost 6 bases and J 4 bases, leaving 23 bases between the germline ends. CDR3 nucleotides: TGTGCCAGCAGGGCTAACATCAGGACAGTGGGGGCAGATACGCAGTATTTT. Translated, it gives CASRANIRTVGADTQYF.

This chain connects TRBV6-1 to TRBJ2-7; a weak D match, TRBD2 (5 bases). The CDR3 covers 15 residues. V was pared by 1 base and J by 0 bases, with 10 bases between. Germline values: CDR1 MNHNS, CDR2 SASEGT. As DNA, the CDR3 is TGTGCCAGCAGTGAAGATGTACTAGTCTCCTACGAGCAGTACTTC. Its protein product is CASSEDVLVSYEQYF.

The chain joins TRBV20-1 to TRBJ2-3, with D unclear. The CDR3 runs to 12 residues. CDR1 is DFQATT and CDR2 is SNEGSKA in the germline V gene (reference sequence). Trimming took 5 bases from V and 2 from J, leaving 8 bases between them. The CDR3 reads CSARQLTDTQYF. Here the CDR3 DNA reads TGCAGTGCTCGGCAGCTCACAGATACGCAGTATTTT.

The CDR3 loop reads CSARDLRNTYGYTF. The CDR3 DNA follows: TGCAGTGCTAGAGATCTCAGGAATACGTATGGCTACACCTTC. This chain links TRBV20-1 with TRBJ1-2, with no clear D. This CDR3 contains 14 residues. CDR1 is DFQATT and CDR2 is SNEGSKA in the germline V gene (reference sequence). Trimming stripped 0 bases from V and 5 bases from J, with 13 bases between.

This clonotype occurred many times. This rearrangement joins TRBV7-2 to TRBJ2-3; D might be TRBD2 (5 bases). Germline V lookup: CDR1 SGHTA, CDR2 FQGNSA. Trimming stripped 3 bases from V and 0 bases from J, with 7 bases between. The CDR3 totals 14 residues. The CDR3 is CASSFRTSTDTQYF. The DNA of the CDR3 is TGTGCCAGCAGCTTTCGGACTAGCACAGATACGCAGTATTTT.

The rearrangement joins TRBV12-3 or TRBV12-4 to TRBJ2-7, with 11 positions matching TRBD2. This CDR3 is 17 amino acids long. V gave up 4 bases and J gave up 3 bases; unmatched junction bases: 11. CDR3 nucleotide sequence: TGTGCCAGCAGTTCAATTACTACTAGCGGGAGCTACTACGAGCAGTACTTC. This translates into CASSSITTSGSYYEQYF.

Notes on this clonotype: The junction departs from the called germline gene at one end, perhaps through a read error. The V gene is TRBV24-1, the J gene TRBJ2-1; D is tentatively TRBD1 or TRBD2 (5 bases each). Germline V lookup: CDR1 KGHDR, CDR2 SFDVKD. The CDR3 consists of 14 residues. The CDR3 DNA follows: TGTGCCACCGGTGATGGGGGAACATTCAATGAGCAGTTCTTC. Translating gives CATGDGGTFNEQFF.

The V call is TRBV29-1, the J call TRBJ1-5, with 8 bases fitting TRBD1. The V and J ends lost 6 bases and 3 bases, in that order; junction bases with no gene match: 10. The CDR3 runs to 15 residues. Germline-derived CDR1 and CDR2 are SQVTM and ANQGSEA. CDR3 residues: CSVDRGIGINQPQHF. The CDR3, as DNA: TGCAGCGTCGACAGGGGCATAGGGATCAATCAGCCCCAGCATTTT.

The chain uses TRBV20-1 and TRBJ1-3, with D unclear. This CDR3 spans 14 amino acids. Germline V gene data show CDR1 as DFQATT and CDR2 as SNEGSKA (reference sequence). Trimming removed 2 bases from V and 3 bases from J, with 11 bases in between. In nucleotides, the CDR3 is TGCAGTGCTAGACCCACGATCCGTGGAAACACCATATATTTT. Protein sequence: CSARPTIRGNTIYF.

This clonotype was seen only a few times. This chain links TRBV7-6 with TRBJ2-5; D may be TRBD2 (6 bases). The tail of the sequence fits TRBJ2-7 better, so the J call may be wrong. This CDR3 has 14 residues. Germline V CDR1 and CDR2: SGHVS, FNYEAQ. The chain's CDR3 is CASSLAPGEVEQYF. The CDR3 bases are TGTGCCAGCAGCTTAGCCCCGGGAGAAGTCGAGCAGTACTTC.

The chain joins TRBV19 to TRBJ2-1; TRBD2 aligns across 11 bases. V trimming: 6 bases; J trimming: 3 bases; junction bases outside the gene matches: 7. The CDR3 has 16 amino acids. Germline V gives CDR1 LNHDA, CDR2 SQIVND (reference sequence). CDR3 in DNA: TGTGCCAGTAGAGATATAGCGGGAGGGCTCTACAATGAGCAGTTCTTC. It is translated as CASRDIAGGLYNEQFF.

This clonotype occurred a few times. The chain joins TRBV6-2 or TRBV6-3 to TRBJ2-5; tentatively, D is TRBD2 (6 bases). The end of the DNA aligns better with TRBJ2-7, so the J call may be wrong. CDR1 and CDR2 from the germline V gene are MNHEY and SVGEGT. The CDR3 spans 15 residues. The CDR3 DNA is TGTGCCAGCAGTTACTGGGGACTGCACGGGCGCGAGCAGTACTTC. Its protein is CASSYWGLHGREQYF.